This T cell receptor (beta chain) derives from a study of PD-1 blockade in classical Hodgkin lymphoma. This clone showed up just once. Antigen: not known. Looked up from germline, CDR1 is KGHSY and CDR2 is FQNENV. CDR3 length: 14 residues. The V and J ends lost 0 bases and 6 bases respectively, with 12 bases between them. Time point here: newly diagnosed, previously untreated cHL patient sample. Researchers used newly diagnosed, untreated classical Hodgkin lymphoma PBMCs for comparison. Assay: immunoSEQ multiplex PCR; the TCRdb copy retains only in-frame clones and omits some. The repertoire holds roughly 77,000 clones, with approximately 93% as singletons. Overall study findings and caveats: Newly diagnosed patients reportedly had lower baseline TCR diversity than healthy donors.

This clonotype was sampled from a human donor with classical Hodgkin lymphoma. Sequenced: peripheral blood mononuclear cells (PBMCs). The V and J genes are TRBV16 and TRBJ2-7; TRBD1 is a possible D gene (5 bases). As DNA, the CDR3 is TGTGCCAGCAGCCAATCGCTTCAGGGAAGCGAGCAGTACTTC. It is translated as CASSQSLQGSEQYF.